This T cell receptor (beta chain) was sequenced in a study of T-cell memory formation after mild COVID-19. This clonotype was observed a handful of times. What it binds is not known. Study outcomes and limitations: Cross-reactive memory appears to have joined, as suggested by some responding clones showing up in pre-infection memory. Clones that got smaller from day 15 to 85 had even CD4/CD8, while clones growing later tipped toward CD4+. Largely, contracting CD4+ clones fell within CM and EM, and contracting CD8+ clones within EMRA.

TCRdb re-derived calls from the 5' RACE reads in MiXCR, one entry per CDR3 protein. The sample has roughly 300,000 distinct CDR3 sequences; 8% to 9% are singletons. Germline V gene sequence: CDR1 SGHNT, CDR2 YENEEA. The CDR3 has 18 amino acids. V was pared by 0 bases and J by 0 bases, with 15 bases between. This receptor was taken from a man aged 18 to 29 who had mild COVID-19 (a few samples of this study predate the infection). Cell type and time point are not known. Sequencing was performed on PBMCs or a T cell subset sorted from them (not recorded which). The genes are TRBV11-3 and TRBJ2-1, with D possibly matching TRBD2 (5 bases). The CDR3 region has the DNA TGTGCCAGCAGCTTAGATCAGTCGGGATCAACCTCCTACAATGAGCAGTTCTTC. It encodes CASSLDQSGSTSYNEQFF.